Following are 16 T cell receptor beta chains from one sample sequenced in a study of CD8 T cells in ankylosing spondylitis (dated by TCRdb to 2016 to 2017). The full study reports these points: Blood from ankylosing spondylitis patients appeared to be characterized by a TCR beta motif made up of several highly homologous amino acid variants.

No antigens are known for them. The protocol used for the library was 5' RACE. The run used an Illumina HiSeq 2500. TCRdb took the public reads, trimmed them with fastp at Q25, ran MiXCR for clone calling and kept in-frame beta chains. Every CDR3 protein is listed once, alongside the most common genes and DNA of its rows. For this sample there are approximately 540,000 distinct CDR3 sequences; about an eighth appear just once. The ten largest make up approximately 7% of the sample. Sequencing was performed on blood, either unsorted or a sorted T cell fraction (not recorded which). The receptors were sampled from a male donor with ankylosing spondylitis.

V and J are TRBV5-1 and TRBJ2-3, with D possibly being TRBD2 (6 bases). Germline CDR1 reads SGHRS; CDR2 reads YFSETQ. CDR3 size: 16 residues. Trimming removed 0 bases at V and 2 bases at J, with 13 bases between. The CDR3 nucleotides read TGCGCCAGCAGCTTGGATGTTAGCGGAATCACAGATACGCAGTATTTT. This codes for CASSLDVSGITDTQYF. The whole variable domain, filled in from reference TRBV5-1 and TRBJ2-3, reads KAGVTQTPRYLIKTRGQQVTLSCSPISGHRSVSWYQQTPGQGLQFLFEYFSETQRNKGNFPGRFSGRQFSNSRSEMNVSTLELGDSALYLCASSLDVSGITDTQYFGPGTRLTVL.

This clonotype was observed a few times. For the CDR3, the DNA is TGCAGCGTTGAGGGGCTCGGGGAATACACCTTC. This encodes CSVEGLGEYTF. V is TRBV29-1 and J is TRBJ1-2; a possible D gene is TRBD1 (5 bases). The CDR3 runs 11 residues. The V end lost 3 bases, the J end lost 11 bases, and 13 bases lay between the germline ends. The V gene's germline CDR1 is SQVTM and CDR2 ANQGSEA.

This clonotype has just a few counts. V and J are TRBV29-1 and TRBJ2-3; TRBD1 matches 7 bases. This CDR3 has 15 residues. Losses at the gene ends were 8 bases for V and 2 bases for J; bases not matched to a gene: 13. Germline CDR1 reads SQVTM; CDR2 reads ANQGSEA. The CDR3 region has the DNA TGCAGCTCACCGATCCCGGGACAGATCACAGATACGCAGTATTTT. It is translated as CSSPIPGQITDTQYF.

J is TRBJ1-1 and V is TRBV24-1, with TRBD1 identical over 7 bases. Germline loops: CDR1 KGHDR, CDR2 SFDVKD. The CDR3 spans 16 residues. Trimming removed 3 bases from V and 6 bases from J; junction bases left unmatched: 12. The CDR3 coding sequence is TGTGCCACCAGTGATGCCAATTCCGACAGGGCGGCTGAAGCTTTCTTT. This sequence encodes CATSDANSDRAAEAFF.

The chain recombines TRBV2 with TRBJ1-1; D is unresolved. The CDR3 covers 14 residues. V was shortened by 6 bases and J by 1 base, with 12 bases between the two germline ends. The germline V gene has CDR1 SNHLY and CDR2 FYNNEI. The CDR3 loop is CASSTGRPNTEAFF. The CDR3 DNA reads TGTGCCAGCAGCACCGGACGGCCGAACACTGAAGCTTTCTTT. Based on the CDR3 plus reference TRBV2 and TRBJ1-1, the full variable domain is EPEVTQTPSHQVTQMGQEVILRCVPISNHLYFYWYRQILGQKVEFLVSFYNNEISEKSEIFDDQFSVERPDGSNFTLKIRSTKLEDSAMYFCASSTGRPNTEAFFGQGTRLTVV.

This clonotype was counted only a few times. This chain links TRBV5-1 with TRBJ2-6; 10 bases line up with TRBD1. Germline CDR1 is SGHRS and CDR2 is YFSETQ. The CDR3 runs 13 residues. V lost 9 bases to trimming and J lost 6 bases; unmatched junction nucleotides: 3. Written as DNA, the CDR3 is TGCGCCACCGGGACAGGGGTGGCCAACGTCCTGACTTTC. It encodes CATGTGVANVLTF.

There are a few counts of this clonotype. V is TRBV23-1 and J is TRBJ2-1; D possibly corresponds to TRBD1 (6 bases). TRBV23-1 belongs to the ORF category, with a function that is uncertain. V was pared by 1 base and J by 2 bases, with 21 bases between. This CDR3 region has 19 residues. The CDR3 region is CASSQFHVRTAETYNEQFF. CDR3 bases: TGCGCCAGCAGTCAATTTCATGTCCGGACAGCTGAAACCTACAATGAGCAGTTCTTC.

This clonotype was seen a handful of times. This chain links TRBV12-3 or TRBV12-4 with TRBJ2-6; no firm D call. The CDR3 consists of 15 residues. Deletions cut 2 bases from V and 2 bases from J, with 7 bases between. CDR3 loop: CASSLLAPGANVLTF. The CDR3 DNA sequence: TGTGCCAGCAGTTTACTGGCGCCTGGGGCCAACGTCCTGACTTTC.

CDR3 coding DNA: TGTGCCAGCAGTGGAGTACAGGGGGCTGGGGCCAACGTCCTGACTTTC. Translated, it gives CASSGVQGAGANVLTF. The chain joins TRBV2 to TRBJ2-6; the match to TRBD1 covers 8 bases. This CDR3 has 16 residues. J gave up 2 bases and V 4 bases, and 4 bases lay outside the gene matches. Per germline, CDR1 SNHLY and CDR2 FYNNEI.

This clonotype was observed a handful of times. The chain carries TRBV2 and TRBJ2-7; D is uncertain. The CDR3 sequence is 14 residues long. The V end lost 3 bases, the J end lost 1 base, and 10 bases lay between the germline ends. Germline V gene sequence: CDR1 SNHLY, CDR2 FYNNEI. CDR3 amino acids: CASSESDGSYEQYF. In DNA form, the CDR3 reads TGTGCCAGCAGTGAGTCCGACGGATCCTACGAGCAGTACTTC.

V and J are TRBV5-5 and TRBJ2-5; 9 positions agree with TRBD2. The CDR3 consists of 15 residues. Germline lookup yields CDR1 SGHKS and CDR2 YYEKEE (reference sequence). The ends lost 5 bases at V and 5 bases at J; junction bases unmatched: 10. CDR3 sequence: CASRLSGTSRETQYF. The CDR3 nucleotides read TGTGCCAGCAGACTGTCCGGGACTAGCCGGGAGACCCAGTACTTC.

The rearrangement links TRBV7-2 to TRBJ2-1; no firm D call. Germline CDR1 and CDR2: SGHTA and FQGNSA. Trimming removed 2 bases from V and 6 bases from J, with 20 bases in between. The CDR3 is made up of 17 amino acids. The CDR3: CASSLLPGEALGNEQFF. CDR3 sequence (DNA): TGTGCCAGCAGCTTACTACCCGGCGAGGCGTTAGGCAATGAGCAGTTCTTC.

The chain has TRBV7-2 and TRBJ1-2; TRBD1 might be the D (5 bases). Trimming stripped 10 bases from V and 3 bases from J, with 12 bases between. CDR1 and CDR2 from the germline V gene are SGHTA and FQGNSA. The CDR3 covers 12 residues. CDR3 residues: CATSGGYYGYTF. The CDR3 DNA sequence: TGTGCCACCTCGGGGGGATACTATGGCTACACCTTC.

This chain joins TRBV24-1 and TRBJ2-1; 8 nucleotides line up with TRBD2. The CDR3 sequence is 16 residues long. Germline CDR1 KGHDR, CDR2 SFDVKD. Losses at the gene ends were 0 bases for V and 4 bases for J; bases not matched to a gene: 4. CDR3 sequence reads: CATSDLPTGGYNEQFF. DNA for the CDR3: TGTGCCACCAGTGATTTGCCGACGGGAGGGTACAATGAGCAGTTCTTC.

This clonotype was counted a few times. The rearrangement uses TRBV14 and TRBJ1-2, with D maybe TRBD1 (5 bases). Looked up from germline, CDR1 is SGHDN and CDR2 is FVKESK. V was pared by 4 bases and J by 3 bases, with 15 bases between. The CDR3 has 15 amino acids. The CDR3 sequence: CASSPRGGNDYGYTF. CDR3 coding DNA: TGTGCCAGCAGCCCCCGGGGGGGGAACGACTATGGCTACACCTTC.

As to this clonotype: The junction and the germline gene differ at one end; a read error may be behind it. This chain uses TRBV20-1 with TRBJ1-5; D may be TRBD1 (5 bases). CDR3 size: 14 residues. The germline gives CDR1 DFQATT, CDR2 SNEGSKA (reference sequence). The CDR3 loop is CCASSGTSNQPQHF. In DNA, the CDR3 is TGCTGTGCTAGTTCAGGGACCAGCAATCAGCCCCAGCATTTT.